This TCR beta chain stems from a study of cytomegalovirus exposure and HLA in healthy donors. Findings and caveats of the study: CMV antigen specificity was confirmed in vitro for three CMV-associated chains.

The length of the CDR3 is 13 residues. Between the trimmed V and J ends, which lost 6 bases and 8 bases, there was a span of 16 bases. CDR1 is MDHEN and CDR2 is SYDVKM in the germline V gene. Healthy bone marrow donors supplied every sample. For this clone: Its antigen is currently unknown.

In the PCR, 60 Vbeta and 13 Jbeta primers were used. The protocol was immunoSEQ multiplex PCR, while the TCRdb copy is restricted to in-frame clones and leaves out a portion. The profile covers about 26,000 clones, with approximately 70% appearing a single time and under 4.5% taken by the ten largest. The V and J genes are TRBV28 and TRBJ1-2; unclear D gene. This TCR was recovered from a woman aged 45-65 years in good health and CMV-seronegative. The sequencing input was PBMCs. The CDR3 DNA reads TGTGCCAGCAGCCCCGACACCCTATTGGGCTACACCTTC. Protein sequence: CASSPDTLLGYTF.